The sequence of this TCR beta chain was determined in a study of blood T cell repertoires in COVID-19. The wider study: Samples came from the United States, Italy and Spain, spanning acute and convalescent COVID-19. Sources were T cells, B-cell-depleted T cells, or PBMCs; the material itself was cDNA or gDNA.

The germline V gene encodes CDR1 LGHDT and CDR2 YNNKEL (reference sequence). The CDR3 spans 16 residues. The junction had 6 bases not matched to a gene; V was cut back by 3 bases and J by 7 bases. TCRdb's table, derived via immunoSEQ multiplex PCR, lists solely in-frame clones and lacks some. The sample lists roughly 41,000 clones; under 90% were seen once. The receptor comes from a man between 60 and 70 years old with COVID-19, enrolled during active disease. The sequenced sample consisted of peripheral blood. The gene calls are TRBV3-1 (or the pseudogene TRBV3-2) and TRBJ2-7, with 16 bases that match TRBD2. CDR3 DNA sequence: TGTGCCAGCAGCCAGCCGGGACTAGCGGGAGGGAAAGAGCAGTACTTC. Translated: CASSQPGLAGGKEQYF.